This T cell receptor beta chain was identified during a study of shared clonotypes between healthy human individuals (dated by TCRdb to the early 2020s). At the level of the whole study: A couple of women and three men aged 18 to 49 years were included in the cohort. Per donor, leukapheresis produced somewhere between about 0.85 and 8.9 billion PBMCs. The study deeply sequenced blood TCR repertoires of several healthy adults to estimate repertoire size and the extent of clonotype sharing between individuals. To increase sequencing depth and limit assay-specific biases, different laboratories used diverse techniques to prepare libraries and sequence TCR repertoires. For each donor, CD4 naive and CD4 memory were each run on three plates, CD8 naive on two plates, and CD8 memory on one plate. What the research found in general, with its limitations: Naive subsets generally had larger estimated clonotype richness than memory subsets did. Approximately 5% of naive CD4, 3.5% of naive CD8, approximately 2.2% of memory CD4, and less than 0.45% of memory CD8 clonotypes were shared across several donors. The small number of donors limited the genetic and exposure-history diversity represented. Compared with non-shared clonotypes, clonotypes shared by all four sorted-subset donors had higher generation probabilities. Even with the large sequencing depth, rarefaction of the sorted-subset datasets indicated that sequencing was incomplete. Pairwise subsampling indicated that sequencing depth was expected to affect the degree of clonotype sharing among donors. Sampling was restricted to blood, and TCR repertoires in tissues likely differ from the TCR repertoires found in blood.

Using the deep immunoSEQ assay, TCR CDR3 regions were amplified from genomic DNA by multiplex PCR. Extracted genomic DNA from each cell subset was distributed evenly across all wells of several immunoSEQ 96-well plates, and each plate was treated as a replicate. For sorted subsets, 200 to 250 ng of genomic DNA, equivalent to 30,000 or so T cell genomes, went into each replicate PCR. Purified libraries were measured with a Qubit 3.0 fluorometer, size-checked on a Bioanalyzer 2100, and measured again with the KAPA Library Quantification kit. A separate single-read 150-cycle Illumina NextSeq 550 flow cell was used to sequence each immunoSEQ 96-well plate. The original methods were these. Because only junctional sequences without quality scores were contained in the immunoSEQ output, filtering matching that applied to full-length reads could not be performed. To assign V/J genes and CDR3, sequences were annotated against IMGT germline references using PyIR, a Python wrapper for IgBLAST v1.9. Reads were removed for weak V/J assignments (E-value above 1e-6), missing CDR3, stop codons, out-of-frame junctions, or ambiguous translated residues. A V3J clonotype was defined by an identical inferred V gene, J gene, and CDR3 amino acid sequence. The percentage overlap between two repertoires was calculated by dividing the number of shared unique clonotypes by the size of the smaller repertoire. Richness of each repertoire was evaluated using RTK rarefaction, the Chao1 estimator, and Recon v2.1 estimates of unobserved clonotypes. Generation probabilities for all TCRbeta clonotypes obtained by the gDNA method from several donors were computed using OLGA. TCRdb retrieved this table from immuneACCESS and kept in-frame rearrangements only. Not all clones are present; in checked studies, unresolved V genes account for under half, and no reason is known for the remainder. V and J calls and clone size come straight from that table; D and trimming were deduced from the DNA. This sample has 2,500,000 or so clones in its table, and about 90% of those were observed once. 0.3% to 0.4% of the sample is taken by the ten largest.

The CDR1 and CDR2 encoded by the germline V gene (reference sequence) are LNHDA and SQIVND. The CDR3 runs 14 amino acids, cysteine and phenylalanine included. Only the CDR3 DNA stays, 42 bases, in frame from base 1. Trimming takes 7 bases off V and 6 bases off J; junction bases not matched to a gene: 11. The sample holds a few counts of this clone. Its target antigen remains unknown. Base-call qualities are not available, and no considerably larger clone is one nucleotide away. The donors were healthy, HIV-negative adults with no recently reported acute infections or vaccinations. Every donor was a Caucasian adult living in Nashville, Tennessee, USA. CD4+ T cells were enriched through magnetic negative selection, after which naive cells were positively selected on CD45RA and the remaining negative fraction served as the memory subset. Blood was collected by leukapheresis, and PBMCs were isolated by Ficoll-Histopaque density gradient centrifugation and then cryopreserved in liquid nitrogen vapor phase. Purity and quantity of every magnetically sorted T cell population were checked by analytical flow cytometry. From each sorted fraction, genomic DNA was isolated and quantified by UV absorbance on a Nanodrop 2000c.

The TCR originated in a man aged 18 to 30 in good health. Some clones in this sample may be carry-over from other donors' samples. Sequencing was performed on naive CD4+ T cells from PBMCs. The cell subset or site tag for this specimen amounts to: CD45RA+ positively selected. The V and J segments used are TRBV19 and TRBJ1-1, with 7 junctional bases fitting TRBD1. This receptor carries the CDR3 CASKSRGGYAEAFF. The DNA sequence is given as TGTGCCAGTAAGTCCAGGGGGGGTTACGCTGAAGCTTTCTTT.